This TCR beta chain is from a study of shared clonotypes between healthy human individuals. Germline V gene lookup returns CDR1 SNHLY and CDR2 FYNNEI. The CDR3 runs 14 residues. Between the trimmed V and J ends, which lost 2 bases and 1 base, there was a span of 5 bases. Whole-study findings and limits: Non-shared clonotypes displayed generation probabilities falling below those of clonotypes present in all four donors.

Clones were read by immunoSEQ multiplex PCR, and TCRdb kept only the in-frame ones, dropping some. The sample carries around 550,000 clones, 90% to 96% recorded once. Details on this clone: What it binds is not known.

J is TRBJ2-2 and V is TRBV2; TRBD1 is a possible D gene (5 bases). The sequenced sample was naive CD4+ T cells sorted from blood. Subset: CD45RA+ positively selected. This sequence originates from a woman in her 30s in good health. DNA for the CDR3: TGTGCCAGCAGTGAAAGGGGGAACACCGGGGAGCTGTTTTTT. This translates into CASSERGNTGELFF.